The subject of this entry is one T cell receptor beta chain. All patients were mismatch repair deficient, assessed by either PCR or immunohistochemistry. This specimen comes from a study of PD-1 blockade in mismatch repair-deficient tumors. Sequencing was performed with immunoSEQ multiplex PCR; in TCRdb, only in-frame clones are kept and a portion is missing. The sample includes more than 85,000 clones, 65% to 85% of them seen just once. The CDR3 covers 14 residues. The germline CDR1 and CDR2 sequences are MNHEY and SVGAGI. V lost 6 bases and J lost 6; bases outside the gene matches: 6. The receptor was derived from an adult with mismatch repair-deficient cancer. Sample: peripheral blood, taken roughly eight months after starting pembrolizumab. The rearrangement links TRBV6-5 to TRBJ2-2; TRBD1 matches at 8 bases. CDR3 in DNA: TGTGCCAGCAGAACTCAGGGGGCGTCCGGGGAGCTGTTTTTT. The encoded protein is CASRTQGASGELFF.